The entry that follows covers one T cell receptor beta chain sequence. Antigen specificity is unknown. Other nucleotide sequences from this sample produce the same CDR3. The CDR3 is made up of 13 amino acids. Germline assignment: CDR1 SEHNR and CDR2 FQNEAQ (reference sequence). Trimming pared 5 bases from V and 0 bases from J, leaving 8 bases between. The data were taken from a study of shared clonotypes between healthy human individuals. Per the original data handling: Junction-only sequences without quality scores were provided by ImmunoSEQ, so filtering was different. Data came from immunoSEQ multiplex PCR; TCRdb stores just in-frame clones and leaves some out. The V and J calls and clone size are taken from that table; D and trimming were inferred from the DNA. The table lists just over 2,000,000 clones, around 96% of them singletons, with around 1.1% in the top ten. Naive-designated CD8 cells lacked CD45RO, were positively enriched for CCR7, and omitted terminally differentiated effector memory CD45RA+ cells.

Study conclusions and caveats: Despite large depth, rarefaction showed incomplete sorted-subset sequencing.

Sequenced material: naive CD8+ T cells sorted from blood. The chain combines TRBV7-9 with TRBJ2-7; D gene unclear. The receptor comes from a man younger than 35 in good health. Here the CDR3 DNA reads TGTGCCAGCAGCCGTGCGGACTCCTACGAGCAGTACTTC. Translated, it gives CASSRADSYEQYF.